This TCR beta chain appears in the sequencing data of a study of tissue T cells after allogeneic stem cell transplantation. The assay was immunoSEQ multiplex PCR, and TCRdb's table has in-frame clones only and misses some. The sample records about 50,000 clones, 73% being singletons. Study-wide results and caveats: Only a limited share of tissue TCRs appeared in blood or spleen. The study did not identify alloreactive or antigen-specific tissue TCRs, and some clones might be persisting host cells.

Details on this clone: Antigen specificity is unknown. Gene names follow the mouse nomenclature. The read ends 1 residue early relative to the CDR3; the germline J gene fills the gap.

The CDR3 loop spans 15 amino acids. Germline CDR1 is SGHND and CDR2 is FRSKSL. V gave up 5 bases and J gave up 3 bases, with 11 bases separating them. The source material was sorted cells pooled from one or two spleens. The V gene is TRBV15, the J gene TRBJ1-6; TRBD1 might be the D (6 bases). TRBJ1-6 is classed as an ORF, of uncertain function. The receptor's source is a pool of C57BL/6 mice in good health. The part of the CDR3 DNA that was read is TGTGCCAGCAGTCTCCGGGACAACTATAATTCGCCCCTCTAC. Its translation: CASSLRDNYNSPLY. The full CDR3 protein is CASSLRDNYNSPLYF.